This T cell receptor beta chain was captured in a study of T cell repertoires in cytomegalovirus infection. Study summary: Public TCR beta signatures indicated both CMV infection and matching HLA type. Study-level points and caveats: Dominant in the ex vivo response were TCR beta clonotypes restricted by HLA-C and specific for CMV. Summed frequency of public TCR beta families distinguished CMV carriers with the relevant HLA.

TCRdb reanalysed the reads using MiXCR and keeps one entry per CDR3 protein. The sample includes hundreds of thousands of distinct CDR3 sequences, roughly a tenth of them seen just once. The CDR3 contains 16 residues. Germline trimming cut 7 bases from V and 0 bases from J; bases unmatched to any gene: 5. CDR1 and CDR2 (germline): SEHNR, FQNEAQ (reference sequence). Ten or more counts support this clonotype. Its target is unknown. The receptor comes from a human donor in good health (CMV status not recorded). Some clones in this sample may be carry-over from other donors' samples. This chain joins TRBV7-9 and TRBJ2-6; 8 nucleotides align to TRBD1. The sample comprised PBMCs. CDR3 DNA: TGTGCCAGCACCCGGACAGGGAGCTCTGGGGCCAACGTCCTGACTTTC. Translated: CASTRTGSSGANVLTF.